This TCR beta chain was profiled in a study of T-cell memory formation after mild COVID-19. Study observations and caveats: Among CD4+ contracting clones, most were CM and EM, and CD8+ ones EMRA. Contracting clones, day 15 to 85, had balanced CD4/CD8, and later expanders favored CD4+.

TCRdb ran MiXCR on the 5' RACE reads and lists one entry per CDR3 protein. The top ten hold roughly 23% of the sample, which has 300,000 to 350,000 distinct CDR3 sequences, approximately 12% seen once. Points on this clonotype: Antigen: not known.

This CDR3 has 14 residues. V lost 7 bases to trimming and J lost 3 bases, with 13 bases between them. Germline lookup yields CDR1 SEHNR and CDR2 FQNEAQ (reference sequence). The chain employs TRBV7-9 and TRBJ2-1, with D possibly TRBD2 on 6 matching bases. This receptor was identified in a young man who had mild COVID-19 (a few samples of this study predate the infection). Cell type and time point are not known. Sequenced: PBMCs or a T cell subset sorted from them (not recorded which). The CDR3 sequence: CASTVSGGYNEQFF. CDR3 sequence (DNA): TGTGCCAGCACCGTCTCCGGGGGCTACAATGAGCAGTTCTTC.